These T cell receptor beta chains were read from a single sample in a study of blood T cells in healthy people across ages. TCRdb fed the 5' RACE reads into MiXCR, producing one record per CDR3 protein. The sample lists 850,000 to 1,000,000 distinct CDR3 sequences, around 49% occurring once. The specimen sequenced was blood. These receptors were taken from a man aged 25 to 40 in good health. Each CDR3 is given with its conserved first and last residue. The order of the fields is CDR3 length, J gene, D gene, clone size, V gene, CDR3 protein, CDR3 DNA. D genes are given only for firm matches. Only some rows state a clone size, as once, few, many or a class for expanded clones.

cdr3_length: 12; j_call: TRBJ2-5; d_call: .; clone_size: many; v_call: TRBV20-1; cdr3_aa: CSARSLQETQYF; cdr3_nt: TGCAGTGCTAGGAGTTTACAAGAGACCCAGTACTTC
cdr3_length: 12; j_call: TRBJ1-2; d_call: .; clone_size: .; v_call: TRBV6-2/TRBV6-3; cdr3_aa: CASMEERDGYTF; cdr3_nt: TGTGCCAGCATGGAGGAGCGAGATGGCTACACCTTC
cdr3_length: 15; j_call: TRBJ2-4; d_call: TRBD2; clone_size: few; v_call: TRBV6-5; cdr3_aa: CASSYSVGLQREQYF; cdr3_nt: TGTGCCAGCAGTTACTCCGTAGGTCTCCAGCGGGAGCAGTACTTC
cdr3_length: 15; j_call: TRBJ2-7; d_call: .; clone_size: .; v_call: TRBV28; cdr3_aa: CASSFGAPTTYEQYF; cdr3_nt: TGTGCCAGCAGTTTCGGGGCACCGACAACCTACGAGCAGTACTTC
cdr3_length: 12; j_call: TRBJ1-1; d_call: TRBD1; clone_size: .; v_call: TRBV12-3/TRBV12-4; cdr3_aa: CASSPRGSEAFF; cdr3_nt: TGTGCCAGCAGTCCCAGGGGGAGTGAAGCTTTCTTT
cdr3_length: 14; j_call: TRBJ1-2; d_call: .; clone_size: .; v_call: TRBV27; cdr3_aa: CASSRSATDNGYTF; cdr3_nt: TGTGCCAGCAGCCGATCCGCGACTGACAATGGCTACACCTTC
cdr3_length: 13; j_call: TRBJ1-1; d_call: .; clone_size: .; v_call: TRBV7-9; cdr3_aa: CASLDGMNTEAFF; cdr3_nt: TGTGCCAGCTTGGACGGGATGAACACTGAAGCTTTCTTT
cdr3_length: 14; j_call: TRBJ2-1; d_call: .; clone_size: .; v_call: TRBV14; cdr3_aa: CASSRTPGPHEQFF; cdr3_nt: TGTGCCAGCAGCCGAACACCGGGCCCCCATGAGCAGTTCTTC
cdr3_length: 16; j_call: TRBJ2-3; d_call: TRBD1; clone_size: .; v_call: TRBV7-3; cdr3_aa: CASSGQGGRGTDTQYF; cdr3_nt: TGTGCCAGCAGCGGACAGGGTGGAAGGGGCACAGATACGCAGTATTTT
cdr3_length: 15; j_call: TRBJ1-4; d_call: .; clone_size: .; v_call: TRBV7-2; cdr3_aa: CASSLLNSNNEKLFF; cdr3_nt: TGTGCCAGCAGCTTACTCAACAGCAATAATGAAAAACTGTTTTTT
cdr3_length: 15; j_call: TRBJ2-2; d_call: TRBD1; clone_size: .; v_call: TRBV2; cdr3_aa: CASRDRGLKPGELFF; cdr3_nt: TGTGCCAGCAGGGACAGGGGGCTCAAGCCCGGGGAGCTGTTTTTT
cdr3_length: 14; j_call: TRBJ1-5; d_call: .; clone_size: few; v_call: TRBV11-2; cdr3_aa: CASSLDTEGQPQHF; cdr3_nt: TGTGCCAGCAGCTTAGATACGGAAGGGCAGCCCCAGCATTTT
cdr3_length: 12; j_call: TRBJ2-5; d_call: TRBD1; clone_size: few; v_call: TRBV20-1; cdr3_aa: CSASDRVETQYF; cdr3_nt: TGCAGTGCTTCGGACAGGGTGGAGACCCAGTACTTC
cdr3_length: 16; j_call: TRBJ1-4; d_call: .; clone_size: few; v_call: TRBV25-1; cdr3_aa: CASSRQTPMGNEKLFF; cdr3_nt: TGTGCCAGCAGTCGGCAGACACCCATGGGTAATGAAAAACTGTTTTTT
cdr3_length: 14; j_call: TRBJ1-1; d_call: .; clone_size: few; v_call: TRBV6-2/TRBV6-3; cdr3_aa: CASCRRSGSTEAFF; cdr3_nt: TGTGCCAGCTGTCGTCGGTCGGGGTCCACTGAAGCTTTCTTT
cdr3_length: 15; j_call: TRBJ2-6; d_call: .; clone_size: .; v_call: TRBV12-3/TRBV12-4; cdr3_aa: CATDRESTGANVLTF; cdr3_nt: TGTGCCACCGACCGGGAAAGTACTGGGGCCAACGTCCTGACTTTC
cdr3_length: 17; j_call: TRBJ2-6; d_call: TRBD2; clone_size: .; v_call: TRBV7-2; cdr3_aa: CAGSLPRGGSGANVLTF; cdr3_nt: TGTGCCGGCAGCTTACCACGCGGGGGCTCTGGGGCCAACGTCCTGACTTTC
cdr3_length: 14; j_call: TRBJ1-5; d_call: .; clone_size: few; v_call: TRBV6-2/TRBV6-3; cdr3_aa: CASSAGTGFATQHF; cdr3_nt: TGTGCCAGCAGTGCCGGGACGGGATTCGCGACCCAGCATTTT
cdr3_length: 16; j_call: TRBJ2-2; d_call: .; clone_size: once; v_call: TRBV9; cdr3_aa: CASSRLDGGNTGELFF; cdr3_nt: TGTGCCAGCAGCCGACTAGATGGGGGGAACACCGGGGAGCTGTTTTTT
cdr3_length: 16; j_call: TRBJ2-1; d_call: TRBD1; clone_size: .; v_call: TRBV15; cdr3_aa: CATSRLDRGPYNEQFF; cdr3_nt: TGTGCCACCAGCAGACTCGACAGGGGACCTTACAATGAGCAGTTCTTC
cdr3_length: 18; j_call: TRBJ1-2; d_call: TRBD1; clone_size: .; v_call: TRBV27; cdr3_aa: CASSPAPQGRGQVYGYTF; cdr3_nt: TGTGCCAGCAGCCCCGCTCCCCAAGGTAGGGGGCAGGTCTATGGCTACACCTTC
cdr3_length: 15; j_call: TRBJ2-5; d_call: TRBD1; clone_size: .; v_call: TRBV12-3/TRBV12-4; cdr3_aa: CASSQLGGVEKTQYF; cdr3_nt: TGTGCCAGCAGCCAGCTAGGGGGCGTTGAGAAGACCCAGTACTTC
cdr3_length: 16; j_call: TRBJ2-1; d_call: .; clone_size: few; v_call: TRBV7-2; cdr3_aa: CASSPQTSRPYNEQFF; cdr3_nt: TGTGCCAGCAGCCCTCAAACTAGTCGGCCCTACAATGAGCAGTTCTTC
cdr3_length: 15; j_call: TRBJ2-7; d_call: .; clone_size: few; v_call: TRBV5-6; cdr3_aa: CASSLRTTALYEQYF; cdr3_nt: TGTGCCAGCAGCTTACGGACCACGGCCCTCTACGAGCAGTACTTC
cdr3_length: 14; j_call: TRBJ2-1; d_call: .; clone_size: .; v_call: TRBV12-3/TRBV12-4; cdr3_aa: CAGSFVRAANEQFF; cdr3_nt: TGTGCCGGCAGTTTCGTTCGCGCGGCCAATGAGCAGTTCTTC
cdr3_length: 15; j_call: TRBJ2-3; d_call: TRBD2; clone_size: .; v_call: TRBV20-1; cdr3_aa: CSANRAGVSTDTQYF; cdr3_nt: TGCAGTGCTAACCGAGCGGGAGTAAGCACAGATACGCAGTATTTT
cdr3_length: 13; j_call: TRBJ2-2; d_call: .; clone_size: few; v_call: TRBV9; cdr3_aa: CASSPRATGELFF; cdr3_nt: TGTGCCAGCAGCCCCAGGGCCACCGGGGAGCTGTTTTTT
cdr3_length: 19; j_call: TRBJ1-2; d_call: .; clone_size: .; v_call: TRBV7-2; cdr3_aa: CASSLEVPPQGSANYGYTF; cdr3_nt: TGTGCCAGCAGCTTAGAGGTCCCCCCACAGGGTTCAGCTAACTATGGCTACACCTTC
cdr3_length: 15; j_call: TRBJ2-1; d_call: TRBD1; clone_size: few; v_call: TRBV14; cdr3_aa: CASSPDRVAYNEQFF; cdr3_nt: TGTGCCAGCAGCCCAGACAGGGTCGCCTACAATGAGCAGTTCTTC
cdr3_length: 15; j_call: TRBJ1-4; d_call: TRBD1; clone_size: .; v_call: TRBV5-6; cdr3_aa: CASTRGGGMNEKLFF; cdr3_nt: TGTGCCAGCACCCGAGGAGGGGGCATGAATGAAAAACTGTTTTTT
cdr3_length: 15; j_call: TRBJ2-6; d_call: .; clone_size: .; v_call: TRBV2; cdr3_aa: CASGQSDSGANVLTF; cdr3_nt: TGTGCCAGTGGACAGTCCGACTCTGGGGCCAACGTCCTGACTTTC
cdr3_length: 14; j_call: TRBJ2-3; d_call: TRBD2; clone_size: many; v_call: TRBV6-5; cdr3_aa: CASMSGGYTDTQYF; cdr3_nt: TGTGCCAGCATGAGCGGGGGGTACACAGATACGCAGTATTTT
cdr3_length: 13; j_call: TRBJ2-5; d_call: .; clone_size: .; v_call: TRBV6-5; cdr3_aa: CASSWLSRETQYF; cdr3_nt: TGTGCCAGCAGTTGGCTTAGTAGAGAGACCCAGTACTTC
cdr3_length: 14; j_call: TRBJ1-5; d_call: .; clone_size: once; v_call: TRBV27; cdr3_aa: CASSWGSSNQPQHF; cdr3_nt: TGTGCCAGCAGCTGGGGCAGTAGCAATCAGCCCCAGCATTTT
cdr3_length: 17; j_call: TRBJ2-7; d_call: TRBD1; clone_size: once; v_call: TRBV25-1; cdr3_aa: CASSAVTDRRLDYEQYF; cdr3_nt: TGTGCCAGCAGTGCCGTGACGGACAGGCGTCTTGACTACGAGCAGTACTTC
cdr3_length: 14; j_call: TRBJ2-5; d_call: TRBD2; clone_size: .; v_call: TRBV6-5; cdr3_aa: CATREAGGRETQYF; cdr3_nt: TGTGCCACGCGGGAAGCGGGGGGGCGCGAGACCCAGTACTTC
cdr3_length: 13; j_call: TRBJ1-1; d_call: TRBD1; clone_size: few; v_call: TRBV9; cdr3_aa: CASSGGLNTEAFF; cdr3_nt: TGTGCCAGCTCAGGGGGCCTGAACACTGAAGCTTTCTTT
cdr3_length: 12; j_call: TRBJ2-1; d_call: .; clone_size: .; v_call: TRBV29-1; cdr3_aa: CSDQYGYNEQFF; cdr3_nt: TGCAGTGACCAATACGGGTACAATGAGCAGTTCTTC
cdr3_length: 17; j_call: TRBJ2-3; d_call: TRBD2; clone_size: few; v_call: TRBV4-2; cdr3_aa: CASSQELAGSLGDTQYF; cdr3_nt: TGTGCCAGCAGCCAAGAACTAGCGGGGTCCCTAGGCGATACGCAGTATTTT
cdr3_length: 12; j_call: TRBJ1-5; d_call: .; clone_size: .; v_call: TRBV12-3/TRBV12-4; cdr3_aa: CASSFVLQPQHF; cdr3_nt: TGTGCCAGCAGTTTTGTCCTCCAGCCCCAGCATTTT
cdr3_length: 15; j_call: TRBJ2-7; d_call: .; clone_size: .; v_call: TRBV28; cdr3_aa: CASSLGQTTAYEQYF; cdr3_nt: TGTGCCAGCAGTTTAGGCCAGACAACCGCCTACGAGCAGTACTTC
cdr3_length: 13; j_call: TRBJ1-4; d_call: TRBD1; clone_size: .; v_call: TRBV6-5; cdr3_aa: CASRGDRIEKLFF; cdr3_nt: TGTGCCAGCAGGGGGGACAGGATTGAAAAGCTGTTTTTT
cdr3_length: 11; j_call: TRBJ1-1; d_call: .; clone_size: .; v_call: TRBV6-2/TRBV6-3; cdr3_aa: CASRILEEAFF; cdr3_nt: TGTGCCAGCAGGATATTAGAAGAAGCTTTCTTT
cdr3_length: 13; j_call: TRBJ2-5; d_call: .; clone_size: .; v_call: TRBV21-1; cdr3_aa: CASRGRQDWVQYF; cdr3_nt: TGTGCCAGCAGGGGCAGGCAGGATTGGGTGCAGTACTTC
cdr3_length: 13; j_call: TRBJ1-5; d_call: .; clone_size: .; v_call: TRBV29-1; cdr3_aa: CSVVAQPNQPQHF; cdr3_nt: TGCAGCGTTGTGGCCCAACCCAATCAGCCCCAGCATTTT
cdr3_length: 13; j_call: TRBJ2-1; d_call: TRBD1; clone_size: few; v_call: TRBV7-2; cdr3_aa: CASSTDRHNEQFF; cdr3_nt: TGTGCCAGCAGCACGGACAGGCACAATGAGCAGTTCTTC
cdr3_length: 13; j_call: TRBJ2-7; d_call: .; clone_size: .; v_call: TRBV28; cdr3_aa: CAGGGSRSYEQYF; cdr3_nt: TGTGCCGGCGGAGGGTCGAGATCCTACGAGCAGTACTTC
cdr3_length: 14; j_call: TRBJ2-1; d_call: .; clone_size: once; v_call: TRBV5-1; cdr3_aa: CASGPTELYNEQFF; cdr3_nt: TGCGCCAGCGGTCCAACAGAGTTATACAATGAGCAGTTCTTC
cdr3_length: 12; j_call: TRBJ2-7; d_call: .; clone_size: .; v_call: TRBV21-1; cdr3_aa: CASSRGGGEQYF; cdr3_nt: TGTGCCAGCAGCCGGGGTGGGGGCGAGCAGTACTTC